This T cell receptor beta chain emerged from a study of T cells after yellow fever vaccination. Via MiXCR, TCRdb re-called the 5' RACE reads, giving one row per CDR3 protein. The table shows about 120,000 distinct CDR3 sequences, with approximately 9% occurring only once. CDR3 size: 12 residues. Germline V gene sequence: CDR1 DFQATT, CDR2 SNEGSKA (reference sequence). The V and J ends lost 5 bases and 9 bases respectively, with 13 bases between them. In its sample, this clonotype was seen a few times. The sequencing used CD8+ T cells sorted from PBMCs, collected on the day of the yellow fever booster vaccination. The source of this sequence is a man between 18 and 35 years old who received the YFV17D yellow fever vaccine. The chain uses TRBV20-1 and TRBJ1-4; possibly TRBD1 for D (5 bases). Here the CDR3 DNA reads TGCAGTGCTCCGTCGCTGGGGCAAAAACTGTTTTTT. This gives the protein CSAPSLGQKLFF.